The 8 T cell receptor beta chains below all came from one sample that was sequenced in a study of cytomegalovirus exposure and HLA in healthy donors. The PCR employed 60 Vbeta primers together with 13 Jbeta primers. Clones were read by immunoSEQ multiplex PCR, and TCRdb kept only the in-frame ones, dropping some. Of some 130,000 clones listed, approximately 61% are singletons. Sequencing used PBMCs. All receptors come from a human donor in good health.

CDR3 DNA: TGTGCCAGCAGCCCTCAGGGGGCTATCCCCTATGGCTACACCTTC. Its protein is CASSPQGAIPYGYTF. V is TRBV7-3 and J is TRBJ1-2, with TRBD1 matching over 8 bases. The V and J ends lost 5 bases and 4 bases, in that order; junction bases with no gene match: 9. This CDR3 contains 15 residues. CDR1 and CDR2 from the germline V gene are SGHTA and FQGTGA.

The chain recombines TRBV7-8 with TRBJ1-1; possible D gene TRBD1, 5 bases. Trimming took 0 bases from V and 3 from J, leaving 5 bases between them. The CDR3 has 13 amino acids. Germline CDR1 is SGHVS and CDR2 is FQNEAQ. CDR3 region: CASSLAGDTEAFF. CDR3 coding DNA: TGTGCCAGCAGCTTAGCAGGGGACACTGAAGCTTTCTTT.

The chain has TRBV6-5 and TRBJ2-3; 12 bases are shared with TRBD2. V shed 5 bases and J 4 bases; nucleotides not matched to a gene: 4. The CDR3 totals 15 residues. Germline V gene sequence: CDR1 MNHEY, CDR2 SVGAGI. The CDR3, as DNA: TGTGCCAGCAGTCGCCTAGCGGGAGGGGCAGATACGCAGTATTTT. Protein: CASSRLAGGADTQYF.

With regard to this clone: Other nucleotide sequences in the sample specify the same CDR3. This rearrangement joins TRBV2 to TRBJ1-5, with 7 positions matching TRBD1. J lost 2 bases, V lost 4 bases, and 2 bases had no gene match. Per germline, CDR1 SNHLY and CDR2 FYNNEI. The CDR3 sequence is 14 residues long. The DNA for the CDR3 is TGTGCCAGCAGTGGACAGGGAGGCAATCAGCCCCAGCATTTT. Translated: CASSGQGGNQPQHF.

The V call is TRBV2, the J call TRBJ1-3, with D perhaps matching TRBD1 (6 bases). CDR3 length equals 14 residues. V lost 6 bases to trimming and J lost 2 bases, with 11 bases between them. CDR1 and CDR2 (germline): SNHLY, FYNNEI. Here the CDR3 DNA reads TGTGCCAGCAGAGGGACACCGCCTGGAAACACCATATATTTT. Amino acid sequence: CASRGTPPGNTIYF. The full variable domain, with the rest looked up from reference TRBV2 and TRBJ1-3, is EPEVTQTPSHQVTQMGQEVILRCVPISNHLYFYWYRQILGQKVEFLVSFYNNEISEKSEIFDDQFSVERPDGSNFTLKIRSTKLEDSAMYFCASRGTPPGNTIYFGEGSWLTVV.

The chain recombines TRBV4-1 with TRBJ2-1; 7 positions match TRBD1. This CDR3 is built from 14 residues. Germline CDR1 reads MGHRA; CDR2 reads YSYEKL. J was trimmed by 4 bases and V by 1 base; bases with no gene match: 1. The CDR3 reads CASSQGDSYNEQFF. CDR3 in DNA: TGCGCCAGCAGCCAAGGGGACAGTTACAATGAGCAGTTCTTC.

There are a few counts of this clone. This rearrangement joins TRBV12-2 to TRBJ2-2; TRBD2 is the table's D call, not checked against the DNA. TRBV12-2 is a pseudogene segment. The CDR3 length is 19 residues. CDR3 sequence: CASRSRTSGWEEVVGELFF. CDR3 nucleotides: TGTGCAAGTCGCTCAAGAACTAGCGGTTGGGAGGAAGTGGTAGGGGAGCTGTTTTTT.

The rearrangement uses TRBV21-1 and TRBJ1-3; the table gives TRBD1 as D, unverified against the DNA. TRBV21-1 is an annotated pseudogene. CDR3 length equals 16 residues. The CDR3 sequence: CASSLQGADSGNTIYF. For the CDR3, the DNA is TGTGCCAGCAGTCTACAGGGCGCGGACTCTGGAAACACCATATATTTT.